This T cell receptor beta chain was profiled in a study of human T cells and chemical hapten exposure. Using its own MiXCR run on the RACE reads, TCRdb lists one record per CDR3 protein. The data show around 75,000 distinct CDR3 sequences, approximately 10% seen once. Time point given: patch test 2, 6 weeks after DPC sensitization. The sample's treatment: therapeutic diphenylcyclopropenone sensitization with weekly scalp DPC. The sequence derives from a woman in her fifties or sixties with alopecia areata. Some clones in this sample may be carry-over from other donors' samples. The sequencing here drew on whole blood, taken in connection with sensitization to the hapten diphenylcyclopropenone (DPC).

This CDR3 reads CASSFGFTEAFF. In nucleotides, the CDR3 is TGTGCCAGCAGCTTTGGGTTCACTGAAGCTTTCTTT. J is TRBJ1-1 and V is TRBV5-6; D uncertain. There are 12 residues in the CDR3. Germline V gene data show CDR1 as SGHDT and CDR2 as YYEEEE. V was cut by 2 bases and J by 4 bases, with 6 bases left in between.